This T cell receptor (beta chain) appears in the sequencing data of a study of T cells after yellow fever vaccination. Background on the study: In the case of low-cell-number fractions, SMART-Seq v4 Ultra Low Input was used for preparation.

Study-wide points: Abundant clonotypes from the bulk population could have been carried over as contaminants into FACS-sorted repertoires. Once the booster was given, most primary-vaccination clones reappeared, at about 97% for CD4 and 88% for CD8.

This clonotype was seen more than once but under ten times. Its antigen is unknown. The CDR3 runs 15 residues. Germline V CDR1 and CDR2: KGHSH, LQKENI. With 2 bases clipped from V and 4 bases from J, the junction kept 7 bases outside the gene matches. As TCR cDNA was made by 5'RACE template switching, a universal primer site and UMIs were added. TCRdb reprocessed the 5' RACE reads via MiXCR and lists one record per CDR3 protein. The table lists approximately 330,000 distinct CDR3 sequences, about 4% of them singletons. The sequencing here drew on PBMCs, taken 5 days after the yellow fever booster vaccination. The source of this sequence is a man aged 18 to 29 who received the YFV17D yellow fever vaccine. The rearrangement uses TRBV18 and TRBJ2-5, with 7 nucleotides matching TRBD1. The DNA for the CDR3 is TGTGCCAGCTCACCATGGACAGGTTCGGGAGAGACCCAGTACTTC. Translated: CASSPWTGSGETQYF.